The clone carrying this TCR beta chain was seen a few times. These data belong to a study of Ad26.COV2.S vaccination and SARS-CoV-2 variants. The table came from immunoSEQ multiplex PCR; TCRdb's copy has only in-frame clones and leaves some out. Of about 420,000 clones in the sample, more than 75% are singletons; the top ten hold 3.6%. CDR1 SGDLS and CDR2 YYNGEE come from the germline V gene. V shed 4 bases and J 3 bases; nucleotides not matched to a gene: 5. The CDR3 runs to 15 residues. Noted treatment: over 15 received Ad26.COV2.S at low or high dose, single or two shots; about 5 received placebo; per-sample allocation not given. Specimen acquisition occurred on day 63 following the initial vaccine or placebo injection.

The sample consisted of peripheral blood, taken in a trial of Ad26.COV2.S vaccine versus placebo. The genes are TRBV9 and TRBJ2-2; 8 bases agree with TRBD1. The TCR was taken from a person aged 18-65 years who received the Ad26.COV2.S COVID-19 vaccine or a placebo. The chain's CDR3 is CASSRGQGDTGELFF. As DNA, the CDR3 is TGTGCCAGCAGCCGTGGACAGGGTGACACCGGGGAGCTGTTTTTT.